The rows below give T cell receptor beta chains drawn from one sample of a study of cytotoxic CD8 clonotypes in ibrutinib-treated CLL. The table came from immunoSEQ multiplex PCR; TCRdb's copy has only in-frame clones and leaves some out. Altogether about 140,000 clones are present, approximately 77% being singletons, with the ten largest covering around 30%. The specimen was PBMCs, collected after 12 months of ibrutinib treatment. The receptors here all came from a human donor with chronic lymphocytic leukemia. CDR3s include the opening cysteine and the closing phenylalanine or tryptophan. D genes are given only for firm matches. Clone size appears in some rows only: once, few, many, or a class for an expanded clone.

TRBJ2-7 . . TRBV2 TGTGCCAGCAAGGAACTAGTGGCCTACGAGCAGTACTTC CASKELVAYEQYF
TRBJ1-4 . . TRBV9 TGTGCCAGCAGCGCCAGGGGAAATAAAAAACTGTTTTTT CASSARGNKKLFF
TRBJ2-7 TRBD2 few TRBV10-3 TGTGCCATCACGGGCGGGAGTTCTACCTACGAGCAGTACTTC CAITGGSSTYEQYF
TRBJ2-7 TRBD2 . TRBV7-3 TGTGCCAGCAGCGAGACTAGCGGGGCCACCTACGAGCAGTACTTC CASSETSGATYEQYF
TRBJ2-7 . . TRBV25-1 TGTGCCAGCACCCCCAGTGGTGGTGTTCGAGTATCCTACGAGCAGTACTTC CASTPSGGVRVSYEQYF
TRBJ2-7 . . TRBV7-2 TGTGCCAGCAGCTTAGGAAGAACAAGTGTGTTGTTCTACGAGCAGTACTTC CASSLGRTSVLFYEQYF
TRBJ2-2 TRBD1 . TRBV29-1 TGCAGCGTCGCTCACAGGGGTGGCACCGGGGAGCTGTTTTTT CSVAHRGGTGELFF
TRBJ2-7 TRBD1 . TRBV4-1 TGCGCCAGCAGCCCTTTTGGGACAGGGGGGAGTGACGAGCAGTACTTC CASSPFGTGGSDEQYF
TRBJ2-5 . . TRBV18 TGTGCCAGCTCACCAATCGGAGGTGAGACCCAGTACTTC CASSPIGGETQYF
TRBJ1-1 TRBD1 once TRBV6-5 TGTGCCAGCAGGGGGACAGGAGGCCGTTTGGCTTTCTTT CASRGTGGRLAFF
TRBJ2-7 . . TRBV5-6 TGTGCCAGCAGCGCCCGGGACGCCGATGGCGAGCAGTACTTC CASSARDADGEQYF
TRBJ1-5 . few TRBV7-8 TGTGCCAGCAGCTTACGGGGGGCGGATGGCAATCAGCCCCAGCATTTT CASSLRGADGNQPQHF
TRBJ2-7 . . TRBV15 TGTGCCACCAGCAGAGACTGGTCCTACGAGCAGTACTTC CATSRDWSYEQYF
TRBJ1-5 . once TRBV2 TGTGCCAGCAGTCCCCATGACAGGAGCAATCAGCCCCAGCATTTT CASSPHDRSNQPQHF
TRBJ1-1 TRBD1 . TRBV5-1 TGCGCCAGCAGCCAAATGACAGGGGGCGTCACTGAAGCTTTCTTT CASSQMTGGVTEAFF
TRBJ2-7 TRBD1 few TRBV11-2 TGTGCCAGCAGCCAAGGTACCGGGACAGGGTACGAGCAGTACTTC CASSQGTGTGYEQYF
TRBJ2-7 TRBD1 once TRBV28 TGTGCCAGCGGGGGACAGGGCACCTACGAGCAGTACTTC CASGGQGTYEQYF
TRBJ1-1 TRBD1 . TRBV13 TGTGCCAGCAGCTGGGACAGGGGTTTGACTGAAGCTTTCTTT CASSWDRGLTEAFF
TRBJ2-1 . . TRBV21-1 TGTGCCAGCAGCAAAGATAGAACAGGGGCGTACAATGAGCAGTTCTTC CASSKDRTGAYNEQFF
TRBJ2-5 TRBD1 . TRBV7-2 TGTGCCAGCAGCTTGGGGACAGTAGAGACCCAGTACTTC CASSLGTVETQYF
TRBJ1-6 . . TRBV10-2 TGCGCCAGCAGCAGACAGGAGGGGAATTCACCCCTCCACTTT CASSRQEGNSPLHF
TRBJ1-4 TRBD1 . TRBV7-9 TGTGCCAGCAGACTCACAGGGGACAGGGAAAAACTGTTTTTT CASRLTGDREKLFF
TRBJ2-5 . . TRBV15 TGTGCCACCAGCAGAGAGCGGGGCGGAGAGACCCAGTACTTC CATSRERGGETQYF
TRBJ2-7 TRBD1 . TRBV19 TGTGCCAGTAGTAGGCAGGGGGTAGCCTACGAGCAGTACTTC CASSRQGVAYEQYF
TRBJ2-3 TRBD1 . TRBV19 TGTGCCAGTAGACAGGGGGCAACGGGAGATACGCAGTATTTT CASRQGATGDTQYF
TRBJ1-1 TRBD1 . TRBV10-3 TGTGCCATCAGTGAAGGGGGCAGGGGGACTGACACTGAAGCTTTCTTT CAISEGGRGTDTEAFF
TRBJ1-4 TRBD1 . TRBV11-1 TGTGCCAGCAGCTTAGTAAGCTCGGGACAGCGAAATGAAAAACTGTTTTTT CASSLVSSGQRNEKLFF
TRBJ2-7 . . TRBV6-5 TGTGCCAGCAGTGTTACTATTTCCTACGAGCAGTACTTC CASSVTISYEQYF
TRBJ2-5 TRBD2 . TRBV7-8 TGTGCCAGCAGCTTTTATCTAGCGGGAGGGGCACAAGAGACCCAGTACTTC CASSFYLAGGAQETQYF
TRBJ2-5 . . TRBV19 TGTGCCAGTCCGCTGGAACAAGAGACCCAGTACTTC CASPLEQETQYF
TRBJ1-2 TRBD1 once TRBV15 TGTGCCACCTCCACAGGGGGCGCGGAAAGGAAGGGCTACACCTTC CATSTGGAERKGYTF
TRBJ2-6 . . TRBV29-1 TGCAGCGTGGGGGGTTCCCCTAACTCTGGGGCCAACGTCCTGACTTTC CSVGGSPNSGANVLTF
TRBJ2-7 TRBD2 . TRBV7-6 TGTGCCAGCAGCTTATTCCCCCCGAGGACTAGCGGGAGCTACGAGCAGTACTTC CASSLFPPRTSGSYEQYF
TRBJ1-2 . . TRBV5-6 TGTGCCAGCAGCCTCCCCTTTGGAGGCTACACCTTC CASSLPFGGYTF
TRBJ1-2 . once TRBV6-6 TGTGCCAGCAGTCCCAGGCATGAGGTGACTAACTATGGCTACACCTTC CASSPRHEVTNYGYTF
TRBJ2-7 TRBD2 . TRBV7-9 TGTGCCAGCAGCTTAGTAACTAGCGGGGGGTTGTGGTCCTACGAGCAGTACTTC CASSLVTSGGLWSYEQYF
TRBJ2-5 TRBD1 . TRBV11-1 TGTGCCAGCCAAAAGGACAGGGGCCGAGAGACCCAGTACTTC CASQKDRGRETQYF
TRBJ1-6 TRBD1 . TRBV6-4 TGTGCCAGCAAGATAGAAGGGACAGAAAATTCACCCCTCCACTTT CASKIEGTENSPLHF
TRBJ2-3 TRBD2 . TRBV6-5 TGTGCCAGCAGTTACTCCGGGACTAGCGGGCGAGAAGAGTATTTT CASSYSGTSGREEYF
TRBJ1-5 TRBD1 few TRBV19 TGTGCCAGTAGATCCGGGACAGTCGGCAATCAGCCCCAGCATTTT CASRSGTVGNQPQHF